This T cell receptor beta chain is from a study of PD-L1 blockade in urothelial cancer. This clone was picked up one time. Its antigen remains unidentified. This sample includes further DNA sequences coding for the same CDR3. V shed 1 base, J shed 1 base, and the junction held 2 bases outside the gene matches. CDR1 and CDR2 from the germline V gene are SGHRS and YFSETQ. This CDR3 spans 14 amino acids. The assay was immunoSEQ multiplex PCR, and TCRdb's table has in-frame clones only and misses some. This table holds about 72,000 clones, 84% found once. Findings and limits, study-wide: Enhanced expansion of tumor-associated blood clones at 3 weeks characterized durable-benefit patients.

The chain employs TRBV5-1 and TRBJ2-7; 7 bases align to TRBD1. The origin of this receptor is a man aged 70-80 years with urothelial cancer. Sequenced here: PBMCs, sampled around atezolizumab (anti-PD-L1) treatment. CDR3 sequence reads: CASSLKQGSYEQYF. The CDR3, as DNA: TGCGCCAGCAGCTTGAAACAGGGGTCCTACGAGCAGTACTTC.